The 9 T cell receptor beta chains given below trace back to one sample, sequenced in a study of a mutant IDH1 vaccine in newly diagnosed glioma. Measured with immunoSEQ multiplex PCR; TCRdb has only the in-frame clones, and not every one. Among roughly 60,000 clones listed, about 85% were seen once. The time point denotes: week 23, last vaccination. Doses consisted of 300 ug of mutant IDH1 20-mer peptide each, paired with topical imiquimod. Their recognized antigens are unknown. The material sequenced was PBMCs, taken from a glioma patient whose treatment included an IDH1 peptide vaccine. Receptor source: a man between 25 and 39 years old with glioma.

The V call is TRBV9, the J call TRBJ1-5; a possible D gene is TRBD1 (5 bases). The CDR3 is 15 residues long. Trimming removed 0 bases from V and 6 bases from J, with 13 bases in between. Per the germline V gene, CDR1 is SGDLS and CDR2 is YYNGEE. The CDR3: CASSVDPRDSQPQHF. CDR3 DNA sequence: TGTGCCAGCAGCGTAGATCCCAGGGATAGTCAGCCCCAGCATTTT.

The chain carries TRBV5-1 and TRBJ2-1; a possible D gene is TRBD2 (7 bases). Deletions cut 10 bases from V and 9 bases from J, with 20 bases between. This CDR3 comprises 13 residues. In germline, CDR1 is SGHRS, CDR2 YFSETQ. The CDR3 DNA is TGCGCCTGCCGATCCAGGGGAGGGGGTGAGCAGTTCTTC. This gives the protein CACRSRGGGEQFF.

The chain couples TRBV10-2 to TRBJ2-7, with unresolved D. The CDR3 loop spans 12 amino acids. V shed 1 base and J shed 4 bases, with 5 bases lying between them. CDR1 is WSHSY, CDR2 SAAADI, per germline. CDR3 DNA: TGCGCCAGCAGTGAGTTAAGGTACGAGCAGTACTTC. Its protein is CASSELRYEQYF.

This clone has a single count. This chain links TRBV11-2 with TRBJ2-2; D remains unclear. V shed 6 bases and J shed 0 bases, with 5 bases lying between them. Looked up from germline, CDR1 is SGHAT and CDR2 is FQNNGV. The CDR3 consists of 13 residues. The CDR3 nucleotides are TGTGCCAGCAGGTTTGCGAACACCGGGGAGCTGTTTTTT. Its translation is CASRFANTGELFF.

This chain links TRBV11-2 with TRBJ2-7; TRBD1 might be the D (5 bases). Per the germline V gene, CDR1 is SGHAT and CDR2 is FQNNGV. CDR3 length: 13 residues. V was trimmed by 5 bases and J by 3 bases, leaving 11 bases between them. This CDR3 reads CASSAAQGYEQYF. In nucleotides, the CDR3 is TGTGCCAGCAGCGCCGCGCAGGGCTACGAGCAGTACTTC.

The CDR3 here is CASSWDKGHSPLHF. CDR3 DNA: TGTGCCAGCAGCTGGGACAAAGGGCATTCACCCCTCCACTTT. The chain recombines TRBV7-6 with TRBJ1-6; D possibly corresponds to TRBD1 (6 bases). V was shortened by 4 bases and J by 8 bases, with 12 bases between the two germline ends. Germline V gives CDR1 SGHVS, CDR2 FNYEAQ. The CDR3 is made up of 14 amino acids.

The genes are TRBV7-9 and TRBJ2-3; 11 positions agree with TRBD1. The trim removed 2 bases at V and 4 bases at J, leaving 8 bases unmatched. Germline CDR1 is SEHNR and CDR2 is FQNEAQ (reference sequence). This CDR3 region has 17 residues. The CDR3 region has the DNA TGTGCCAGCAGCTTACTTCTGGACAGGGGGCCCCCAGATACGCAGTATTTT. It specifies CASSLLLDRGPPDTQYF.

This clone was seen only a few times. CDR3 bases: TGTGCCAGTACCCCTCCGGGATATGGCTACACCTTC. Encoded protein: CASTPPGYGYTF. The rearrangement links TRBV19 to TRBJ1-2; unclear D gene. The germline V gene encodes CDR1 LNHDA and CDR2 SQIVND (reference sequence). The CDR3 extends over 12 amino acids. The V and J ends lost 7 bases and 5 bases respectively, with 11 bases between them.

This chain joins TRBV5-5 and TRBJ2-7; no reliable D call. The CDR3 contains 16 residues. V was clipped by 0 bases and J by 0 bases, with 13 bases between them. Germline CDR1 reads SGHKS; CDR2 reads YYEKEE (reference sequence). The CDR3 DNA follows: TGTGCCAGCAGCTTGGGGCCCCTGCCGGGCTCCTACGAGCAGTACTTC. The encoded protein is CASSLGPLPGSYEQYF.